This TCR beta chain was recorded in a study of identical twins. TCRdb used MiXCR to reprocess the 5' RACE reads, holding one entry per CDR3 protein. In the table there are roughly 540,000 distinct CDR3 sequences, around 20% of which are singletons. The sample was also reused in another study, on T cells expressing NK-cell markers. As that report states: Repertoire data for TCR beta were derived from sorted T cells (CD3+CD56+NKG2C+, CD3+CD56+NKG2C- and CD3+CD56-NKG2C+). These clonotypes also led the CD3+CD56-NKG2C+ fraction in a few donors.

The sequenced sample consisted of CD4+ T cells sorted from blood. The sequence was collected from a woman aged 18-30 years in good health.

CDR3 loop: CASSHYGTGREETQYF. DNA for the CDR3: TGTGCCAGCAGCCACTACGGGACAGGGAGAGAAGAGACCCAGTACTTC. J is TRBJ2-5 and V is TRBV3-1; 9 bases are a match to TRBD1. Losses at the gene ends were 3 bases for V and 3 bases for J; bases not matched to a gene: 8. This CDR3 has 16 amino acids. CDR1 and CDR2 from the germline V gene are LGHDT and YNNKEL (reference sequence).